The present T cell receptor (beta chain) was sequenced within a study of T cell clonotyping in hematopoietic cell transplantation. Study details: Pretransplant recipient samples were taken after cytoreduction.

Sequencing used immunoSEQ multiplex PCR; TCRdb keeps in-frame clones, though not all of them. The table has about 19,000 clones, 86% seen once. Trimming pared 3 bases from V and 0 bases from J, leaving 6 bases between. Germline V gives CDR1 SGHDT, CDR2 YYEEEE. The CDR3 runs 14 residues. Time point in this sample: recipient sample about 28 days before transplant, after cytoreduction. Recipient blood drawn about 28 days pretransplant and days 30, 100, 180 after. This receptor was obtained from a man aged 45-60 years with acute myeloid leukemia. Some clones in this sample may be carry-over from other donors' samples. V is TRBV5-6 and J is TRBJ1-4; D unclear. The sequences come from peripheral blood mononuclear cells, collected before stem cell transplant. DNA of the CDR3: TGTGCCAGCAGCTCAGCTGCAACTAATGAAAAACTGTTTTTT. Amino acids: CASSSAATNEKLFF.